This T cell receptor (beta chain) appears in the sequencing data of a study of blood T cell repertoires in COVID-19. The wider study: Samples of COVID-19 (acute and convalescent) were obtained from the United States, Italy and Spain. Sample material is recorded as cDNA or gDNA derived from T cells, B-cell-depleted T cells, or PBMCs.

As handled by the study authors: Amplification from reference gene primers served as the basis for estimated nucleated cell counts. Generated by immunoSEQ multiplex PCR, the TCRdb table keeps only in-frame clones and is missing some. V and J calls and clone size are those listed in that table; D and trimming were worked out from the DNA. The sample carries about 280,000 clones, 65% to 90% recorded once. This clone was recorded only once. Trimming at V came to 6 bases and at J to 2 bases, leaving 2 bases not matched to a gene. CDR3 length equals 14 residues. Germline CDR1 reads SNHLY; CDR2 reads FYNNEI.

The sequencing sample was made of peripheral blood. This clonotype was obtained from a man aged 50 to 59 with active or convalescent COVID-19. The chain combines TRBV2 with TRBJ2-2; 8 positions agree with TRBD2. This chain's CDR3 is CASRAGVNTGELFF. CDR3 nucleotide sequence: TGTGCCAGCAGAGCGGGAGTTAACACCGGGGAGCTGTTTTTT.